Each of the 9 T cell receptor beta chains below was sequenced from the same sample in a study of blood T cell repertoires in COVID-19. TCRdb's table, derived via immunoSEQ multiplex PCR, lists solely in-frame clones and lacks some. This sample has roughly 320,000 clones, with about nine tenths found just once. The sample comprised peripheral blood. These receptors were obtained from a woman aged 50 to 60 with COVID-19, enrolled during active disease.

On this clone itself: Distinct nucleotide sequences in the sample also encode this CDR3. The chain carries TRBV30 and TRBJ2-7; tentatively, D is TRBD1 (6 bases). Germline V gene lookup returns CDR1 GTSNPN and CDR2 SVGIG (reference sequence). The length of the CDR3 is 12 residues. V shed 0 bases and J shed 4 bases, with 7 bases lying between them. The CDR3 loop reads CAWSVQGYEQYF. The CDR3 DNA sequence: TGTGCCTGGAGTGTACAGGGATACGAGCAGTACTTC.

V gene TRBV7-2 combines with J gene TRBJ1-6, with a tentative D call TRBD1 (6 bases). V lost 5 bases, J lost 7 bases, and 21 bases lay in between. Germline V lookup: CDR1 SGHTA, CDR2 FQGNSA. The CDR3 spans 17 residues. CDR3: CASSLNLLRGWNSPLHF. The DNA of the CDR3 is TGTGCCAGCAGCCTCAACCTGCTCAGGGGTTGGAATTCACCCCTCCACTTT.

The chain couples TRBV7-9 to TRBJ2-2; 7 nucleotides align to TRBD1. Germline V CDR1 and CDR2: SEHNR, FQNEAQ (reference sequence). J lost 6 bases, V lost 3 bases, and 4 bases had no gene match. The CDR3 extends over 14 amino acids. The CDR3 reads CASSFRQGPGELFF. CDR3 coding DNA: TGTGCCAGCAGCTTCCGACAGGGACCCGGGGAGCTGTTTTTT.

This chain connects TRBV6-1 to TRBJ2-5; 8 bases are shared with TRBD1. The V and J ends lost 0 bases and 2 bases, in that order; junction bases with no gene match: 8. This CDR3 has 17 residues. Germline assignment: CDR1 MNHNS and CDR2 SASEGT. The CDR3 coding sequence is TGTGCCAGCAGTGAAGCGTTCTCAGGGGGCGGGCAAGAGACCCAGTACTTC. Translating it yields CASSEAFSGGGQETQYF.

The V gene is TRBV11-2, the J gene TRBJ2-1; 9 nucleotides agree with TRBD1. Per the germline V gene, CDR1 is SGHAT and CDR2 is FQNNGV. The CDR3 totals 17 residues. Germline trimming cut 0 bases from V and 1 base from J; bases unmatched to any gene: 4. CDR3 coding DNA: TGTGCCAGCAGCTTAGAAGGGGGACAGGGATCCTACAATGAGCAGTTCTTC. Protein: CASSLEGGQGSYNEQFF.

This clone was recorded only once. This chain joins TRBV14 and TRBJ2-3; tentative D call: TRBD2 (6 bases). Trimming took off 3 bases at V and 2 bases at J, with 15 bases between the two ends. Germline-derived CDR1 and CDR2 are SGHDN and FVKESK. This CDR3 has 16 amino acids. The CDR3 nucleotides read TGTGCCAGCAGCCAGGGGCAGCGGGCCTCCACAGATACGCAGTATTTT. Protein product: CASSQGQRASTDTQYF.

This clone is a singleton in its sample. V is TRBV7-8 and J is TRBJ1-2; TRBD1 matches at 7 bases. This CDR3 is 15 amino acids long. CDR1 and CDR2 (germline): SGHVS, FQNEAQ. The V segment lost 5 bases and the J segment 4 bases; nucleotides outside the gene matches: 10. The CDR3 sequence: CASSPRDSSFYGYTF. The CDR3 DNA sequence: TGTGCCAGCAGCCCCCGGGACAGTTCGTTCTATGGCTACACCTTC. The entire variable domain, with the rest obtained from reference TRBV7-8 and TRBJ1-2, is as follows: GAGVSQSPRYKVAKRGQDVALRCDPISGHVSLFWYQQALGQGPEFLTYFQNEAQLDKSGLPSDRFFAERPEGSVSTLKIQRTQQEDSAVYLCASSPRDSSFYGYTFGSGTRLTVV.

This chain links TRBV7-2 with TRBJ2-1, with 11 bases aligning to TRBD2. Germline V gene sequence: CDR1 SGHTA, CDR2 FQGNSA. The CDR3 sequence is 17 residues long. Losses at the gene ends were 5 bases for V and 0 bases for J; bases not matched to a gene: 6. CDR3: CASSLIAGGLSYNEQFF. Here the CDR3 DNA reads TGTGCCAGCAGCCTGATAGCGGGAGGGCTCTCCTACAATGAGCAGTTCTTC. The full variable domain, in which reference TRBV7-2 and TRBJ2-1 provide the parts outside the CDR3, is GAGVSQSPSNKVTEKGKDVELRCDPISGHTALYWYRQSLGQGLEFLIYFQGNSAPDKSGLPSDRFSAERTGGSVSTLTIQRTQQEDSAVYLCASSLIAGGLSYNEQFFGPGTRLTVL.

The V and J genes are TRBV24-1 and TRBJ2-2; D gene unclear. The CDR3 is 15 amino acids. V shed 3 bases and J shed 5 bases, with 12 bases lying between them. The germline V gene has CDR1 KGHDR and CDR2 SFDVKD. The CDR3 nucleotides are TGTGCCACCAGTGATCCCCTTAGACAAACCGGGGAGCTGTTTTTT. This gives the protein CATSDPLRQTGELFF.